This TCR beta chain came from a study of CD8+CD57+ T cells in acquired aplastic anemia. At the level of the study: DNA per sorted CD4+ or CD8+ sample ranged 0.2 to 27.4 ug, averaging roughly 3.2 ug. CD4+ cell libraries from healthy donors averaged about 10.8 million reads. Study-level points and caveats: Found in both controls and patients were twenty-nine CD8+ CDR3 sequences. Controls and patients did not differ significantly in CD8+ Simpson's diversity.

TCR beta VDJ and CDR3 profiles were obtained from a genomic DNA template. TCRdb used MiXCR to reprocess the reads, holding one entry per CDR3 protein. The table has around 130,000 distinct CDR3 sequences, around 48% seen once. Germline V gives CDR1 MNHEY, CDR2 SVGAGI. The V end was cut by 0 bases, the J end by 4 bases, with 9 bases between. CDR3 length equals 15 residues. On this clonotype itself: Its antigen is as yet unknown.

Sequencing was done on a sample of sorted CD4+, CD8+, or CD8+CD57+ T cells (not recorded which) from PBMCs. The sequence was obtained from a human donor in good health, serving as a control. The chain has TRBV6-5 and TRBJ1-4; D not resolved. The CDR3 DNA is TGTGCCAGCAGTTACTCGACCAGGAATAATGAAAAACTGTTTTTT. Amino acid sequence: CASSYSTRNNEKLFF.